This T cell receptor beta chain derives from a study of T-cell memory formation after mild COVID-19. Study at large: Most TCR clusters belonged to a single donor.

Employing constant-segment primers, 5'RACE generated TCR alpha and TCR beta cDNA libraries bearing sample barcodes and UMIs. TCRdb itself ran the 5' RACE reads through MiXCR, one entry per CDR3 protein. Of roughly 170,000 distinct CDR3 sequences listed, about 18% are singletons. V was clipped by 7 bases and J by 2 bases, with 12 bases between them. From germline, CDR1 is SGHRS and CDR2 YFSETQ. The CDR3 is made up of 13 amino acids. The chain uses TRBV5-1 and TRBJ2-5; D is unresolved. This sequence originates from a man aged 18-30 years who had mild COVID-19 (a few samples of this study predate the infection). Cell type and time point are not known. Sequenced material: PBMCs or a T cell subset sorted from them (not recorded which). CDR3 coding DNA: TGCGCCAGCCGGTCGGCTATACAAGAGACCCAGTACTTC. It is translated as CASRSAIQETQYF.